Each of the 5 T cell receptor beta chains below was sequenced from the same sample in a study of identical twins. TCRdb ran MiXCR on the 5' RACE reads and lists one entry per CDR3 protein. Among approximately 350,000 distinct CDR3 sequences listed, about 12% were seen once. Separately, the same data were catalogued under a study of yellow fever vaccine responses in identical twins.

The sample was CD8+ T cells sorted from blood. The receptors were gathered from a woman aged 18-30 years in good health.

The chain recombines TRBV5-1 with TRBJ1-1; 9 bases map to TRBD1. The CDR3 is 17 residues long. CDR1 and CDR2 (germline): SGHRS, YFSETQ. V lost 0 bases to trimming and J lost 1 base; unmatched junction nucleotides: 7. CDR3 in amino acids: CASSLVTGGYRNTEAFF. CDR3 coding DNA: TGCGCCAGCAGCTTGGTGACAGGGGGATATCGGAACACTGAAGCTTTCTTT.

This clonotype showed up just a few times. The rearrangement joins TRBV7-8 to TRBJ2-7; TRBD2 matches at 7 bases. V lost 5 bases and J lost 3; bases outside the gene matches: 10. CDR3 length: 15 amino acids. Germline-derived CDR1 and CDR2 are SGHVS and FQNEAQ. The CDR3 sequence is CASSPWEGRGYEQYF. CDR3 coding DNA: TGTGCCAGCAGCCCCTGGGAGGGCCGTGGCTACGAGCAGTACTTC.

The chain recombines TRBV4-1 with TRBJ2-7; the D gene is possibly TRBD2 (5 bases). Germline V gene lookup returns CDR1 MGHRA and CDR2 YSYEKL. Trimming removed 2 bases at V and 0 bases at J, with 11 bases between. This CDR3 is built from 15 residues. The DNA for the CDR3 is TGCGCCAGCAGCCAACAGTACGGAGGCTCCTACGAGCAGTACGTC. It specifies CASSQQYGGSYEQYV.

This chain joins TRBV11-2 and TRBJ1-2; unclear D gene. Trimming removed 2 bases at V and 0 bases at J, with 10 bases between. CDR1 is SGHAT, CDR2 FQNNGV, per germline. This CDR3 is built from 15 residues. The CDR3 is CASSLWQDSNYGYTF. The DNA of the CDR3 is TGTGCCAGCAGCTTATGGCAGGACTCTAACTATGGCTACACCTTC.

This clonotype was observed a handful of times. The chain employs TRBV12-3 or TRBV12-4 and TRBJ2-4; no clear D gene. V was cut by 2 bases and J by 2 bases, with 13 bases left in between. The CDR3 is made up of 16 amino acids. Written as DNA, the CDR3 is TGTGCCAGCAGTTTATCGGGTAGCTCACCCAAAAACATTCAGTACTTC. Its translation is CASSLSGSSPKNIQYF.